One and the same sample provided the 21 T cell receptor beta chains below, sequenced in a study of blood T cell repertoires in COVID-19. Profiling relied on immunoSEQ multiplex PCR, and the TCRdb table lists in-frame clones only, not all of them. Among some 120,000 clones listed, more than 65% were seen once. Sequencing was carried out using peripheral blood. The receptors derive from a human donor in a cohort sampled during active COVID-19.

The rearrangement joins TRBV5-1 to TRBJ2-5, with D tentatively TRBD2 (6 bases). Germline V gene data show CDR1 as SGHRS and CDR2 as YFSETQ. The CDR3 runs 14 residues. Between the trimmed V and J ends, which lost 9 bases and 1 base, there was a span of 16 bases. CDR3 amino acids: CATRSGSGQETQYF. Here the CDR3 DNA reads TGCGCCACTCGAAGCGGGTCCGGCCAAGAGACCCAGTACTTC.

The chain uses TRBV2 and TRBJ2-7, with 9 nucleotides matching TRBD1. Germline V gene lookup returns CDR1 SNHLY and CDR2 FYNNEI. The V and J ends lost 11 bases and 5 bases, in that order; junction bases with no gene match: 10. There are 13 residues in the CDR3. DNA of the CDR3: TGTGCCGGTCACACGGGACAGGGCCACGAGCAGTACTTC. Its protein is CAGHTGQGHEQYF.

CDR3 bases: TGTGCCTCAGGACTAGCGGGGGCCTGGGAGACCCAGTACTTC. Translating it yields CASGLAGAWETQYF. The chain couples TRBV28 to TRBJ2-5; TRBD2 matches at 13 bases. CDR1 is MDHEN and CDR2 is SYDVKM in the germline V gene. The CDR3 totals 14 residues. The J segment lost 5 bases and the V segment lost 11 bases, leaving 8 bases of the junction unmatched.

This sequence joins TRBV18 and TRBJ2-2, with 7 bases identical to TRBD1. Germline loops: CDR1 KGHSH, CDR2 LQKENI. V was pared by 2 bases and J by 5 bases, with 2 bases of the junction left unmatched. The CDR3 is 14 residues long. The CDR3 sequence: CASSPSTGTGELFF. In DNA, the CDR3 is TGTGCCAGCTCACCATCGACAGGGACCGGGGAGCTGTTTTTT.

The chain employs TRBV12-5 and TRBJ1-1; 7 positions match TRBD1. Per the germline V gene, CDR1 is LGHNT and CDR2 is FRNRAP. The CDR3 has 12 amino acids. V lost 6 bases, J lost 4 bases, and 2 bases stayed unmatched. The CDR3 sequence is CASGTGFTEAFF. The CDR3 DNA sequence: TGTGCTAGTGGGACAGGGTTCACTGAAGCTTTCTTT.

The chain recombines TRBV28 with TRBJ1-2; the D gene is possibly TRBD1 (6 bases). There are 13 residues in the CDR3. Germline CDR1 is MDHEN and CDR2 is SYDVKM. Trimming removed 7 bases from V and 5 bases from J, with 14 bases in between. CDR3 in DNA: TGTGCCAGCAACCCCCCCGGGACATATGGCTACACCTTC. This translates into CASNPPGTYGYTF.

The chain carries TRBV2 and TRBJ2-1; 15 bases match TRBD2. Germline trimming cut 4 bases from V and 6 bases from J; bases unmatched to any gene: 4. Germline V gene data show CDR1 as SNHLY and CDR2 as FYNNEI. CDR3 length: 16 amino acids. The chain's CDR3 is CASSGRTSGGGNEQFF. CDR3 in DNA: TGTGCCAGCAGTGGCCGGACTAGCGGGGGGGGCAATGAGCAGTTCTTC. The variable domain in full, completed from reference TRBV2 and TRBJ2-1, reads EPEVTQTPSHQVTQMGQEVILRCVPISNHLYFYWYRQILGQKVEFLVSFYNNEISEKSEIFDDQFSVERPDGSNFTLKIRSTKLEDSAMYFCASSGRTSGGGNEQFFGPGTRLTVL.

The sample holds one count of this clone. The V call is TRBV24-1, the J call TRBJ1-2; 7 bases map to TRBD1. The germline gives CDR1 KGHDR, CDR2 SFDVKD. V shed 7 bases, J shed 9 bases, and the junction held 10 bases outside the gene matches. The CDR3 extends over 13 amino acids. The CDR3: CATSDPRGDSYTF. CDR3 bases: TGTGCCACCAGCGATCCCAGGGGGGATAGCTACACCTTC.

V gene TRBV11-3 combines with J gene TRBJ2-6; a weak D match, TRBD2 (5 bases). Trimming took 0 bases from V and 0 from J, leaving 12 bases between them. The CDR3 has 18 amino acids. Germline CDR1 SGHNT, CDR2 YENEEA. The CDR3 sequence: CASSLDRMGSSGANVLTF. DNA of the CDR3: TGTGCCAGCAGCTTAGATCGAATGGGGAGCTCTGGGGCCAACGTCCTGACTTTC.

This chain joins TRBV28 and TRBJ2-7; 13 bases match TRBD2. The CDR3 covers 17 residues. Looked up from germline, CDR1 is MDHEN and CDR2 is SYDVKM. The J segment lost 0 bases and the V segment lost 10 bases, leaving 12 bases of the junction unmatched. CDR3 nucleotides: TGTGCCACCGAAGGGGGGACTAGCGGGATCGACTCCTACGAGCAGTACTTC. Translating gives CATEGGTSGIDSYEQYF. Looking up the rest from reference TRBV28 and TRBJ2-7 gives the full variable domain: DVKVTQSSRYLVKRTGEKVFLECVQDMDHENMFWYRQDPGLGLRLIYFSYDVKMKEKGDIPEGYSVSREKKERFSLILESASTNQTSMYLCATEGGTSGIDSYEQYFGPGTRLTVT.

The rearrangement uses TRBV28 and TRBJ2-1, with 9 bases matching TRBD1. Trimming at V came to 3 bases and at J to 5 bases, leaving 5 bases not matched to a gene. Per germline, CDR1 MDHEN and CDR2 SYDVKM. The CDR3 is 15 amino acids. The CDR3 sequence: CASSFIRTGDNEQFF. CDR3 sequence (DNA): TGTGCCAGCAGTTTTATACGGACAGGGGACAATGAGCAGTTCTTC.

The chain is built from TRBV27 and TRBJ2-3; weak D call: TRBD2 (6 bases). Trimming removed 4 bases from V and 8 bases from J, with 19 bases in between. The CDR3 extends over 15 amino acids. Germline V gene data show CDR1 as MNHEY and CDR2 as SMNVEV (reference sequence). CDR3 coding DNA: TGTGCCAGCAGTTCCGCCCGACTAGGGGATGGTACGCAGTATTTT. This translates into CASSSARLGDGTQYF.

The chain uses TRBV20-1 and TRBJ2-3; D gene ambiguous. The CDR3 has 14 residues. Germline V gives CDR1 DFQATT, CDR2 SNEGSKA (reference sequence). The germline V and J ends were trimmed by 3 bases and 1 base, with 11 bases remaining between them. CDR3 sequence (DNA): TGCAGTGCTAGTTCTGCTCAGGGCACAGATACGCAGTATTTT. Residues: CSASSAQGTDTQYF.

Only a few counts were recorded for this clone. The chain recombines TRBV6-5 with TRBJ2-1, with 8 positions matching TRBD2. The CDR3 runs 14 residues. V shed 6 bases and J 4 bases; nucleotides not matched to a gene: 5. Germline lookup yields CDR1 MNHEY and CDR2 SVGAGI. The CDR3 sequence is CASRREGGYNEQFF. CDR3 coding DNA: TGTGCCAGCAGACGGGAGGGGGGGTACAATGAGCAGTTCTTC.

The count of this clone is one. The rearrangement uses TRBV11-1 and TRBJ2-3; 8 bases are a match to TRBD2. CDR3 size: 15 residues. V shed 2 bases, J shed 4 bases, and the junction held 5 bases outside the gene matches. CDR1 and CDR2 from the germline V gene are SGHAT and FQDESV (reference sequence). The CDR3 loop reads CASSLSRGGPDTQYF. DNA for the CDR3: TGTGCCAGCAGCTTAAGCCGGGGGGGACCAGATACGCAGTATTTT.

The chain employs TRBV15 and TRBJ2-5, with TRBD2 identical over 7 bases. This CDR3 is 16 amino acids long. Germline CDR1 LNHNV, CDR2 YYDKDF (reference sequence). With V trimmed by 5 bases and J by 5 bases, 14 bases remained unmatched. The CDR3 here is CATSGGDLSGDETQYF. CDR3 sequence (DNA): TGTGCCACCAGCGGGGGGGACTTATCTGGGGACGAGACCCAGTACTTC.

The chain employs TRBV24-1 and TRBJ2-1; maybe TRBD2 (6 bases). The CDR3 contains 17 residues. Germline V gives CDR1 KGHDR, CDR2 SFDVKD. Trimming removed 1 base at V and 4 bases at J, with 16 bases between. CDR3 coding DNA: TGTGCCACCAGTGATTTAGTGGTAGCGGATAAATACAATGAGCAGTTCTTC. Its translation: CATSDLVVADKYNEQFF.

This clone was counted only a few times. The genes are TRBV7-2 and TRBJ1-1; no clear D. The germline V gene encodes CDR1 SGHTA and CDR2 FQGNSA. This CDR3 is built from 13 residues. Trimming left V 4 bases short and J 4 bases short, with 10 bases between. The CDR3, as DNA: TGTGCCAGCAGCTCCCAGGAGGGCACTGAAGCTTTCTTT. Its translation: CASSSQEGTEAFF.

The sample holds one count of this clone. The chain is built from TRBV6-2 or TRBV6-3 and TRBJ2-5, with 13 bases aligning to TRBD2. CDR1 MNHEY and CDR2 SVGEGT come from the germline V gene. The CDR3 is 17 amino acids. With V trimmed by 4 bases and J by 3 bases, 8 bases remained unmatched. The CDR3 coding sequence is TGTGCCAGCAGTTCGGGACTAGCGGGGTTCCATGAAGAGACCCAGTACTTC. Protein product: CASSSGLAGFHEETQYF.

CDR3 bases: TGTGCCAGCAGCCCCCCTAGCGGGGGGGCTCACAATGAGCAGTTCTTC. This sequence encodes CASSPPSGGAHNEQFF. The rearrangement links TRBV11-2 to TRBJ2-1, with TRBD2 identical over 12 bases. Trimming took 5 bases from V and 5 from J; bases not matched to a gene: 7. Germline lookup yields CDR1 SGHAT and CDR2 FQNNGV. The CDR3 contains 16 residues.

The CDR3 nucleotides read TGTGCCAGCAGCCCCCCCTCCCTAGCTAATGAAAAACTGTTTTTT. Its protein product is CASSPPSLANEKLFF. This rearrangement joins TRBV11-2 to TRBJ1-4; D unresolved. V lost 5 bases and J lost 3, with 13 bases in between. The CDR3 is made up of 15 amino acids. Germline CDR1 reads SGHAT; CDR2 reads FQNNGV.